This T cell receptor (beta chain) was profiled in a study of blood T cell repertoires in COVID-19. Exposed participants came across a COVID-19 case within 2 weeks before study entry. Trimming stripped 0 bases from V and 5 bases from J, with 16 bases between. The V gene's germline CDR1 is MNHEY and CDR2 SVGAGI. The CDR3 totals 16 residues. Assay used: immunoSEQ multiplex PCR; TCRdb lists only in-frame clones, some missing. The sample has 150,000 or so clones, 65% to 85% seen once. The V and J genes are TRBV6-5 and TRBJ1-1; TRBD1 might be the D (6 bases). The receptor was isolated from a woman in her forties or fifties who had been exposed to COVID-19. The sample consisted of PBMCs or T cells enriched from blood (not recorded which). CDR3 sequence: CASSYSQGGGRTEAFF. The CDR3 DNA reads as TGTGCCAGCAGTTACTCACAAGGGGGGGGGAGGACTGAAGCTTTCTTT.